Shown below are 26 T cell receptor beta chains from a single sample sequenced in a study of identical twins. TCRdb passed the 5' RACE reads through MiXCR, listing each CDR3 protein once. The table has about 190,000 distinct CDR3 sequences, about a sixth seen once. The same sample was also used in a study of T cells expressing NK-cell markers.

The sample taken for sequencing was CD8+ T cells sorted from blood. The receptor source for this set is a woman under 30 in good health.

This clonotype has only a few counts. The chain uses TRBV12-3 or TRBV12-4 and TRBJ1-4; 10 bases are a match to TRBD1. The junction had 8 bases not matched to a gene; V was cut back by 6 bases and J by 4 bases. The CDR3 has 16 amino acids. The CDR3 region is CASSPTGGADNEKLFF. DNA of the CDR3: TGTGCCAGCAGCCCGACAGGGGGCGCGGATAATGAAAAACTGTTTTTT.

The J gene is TRBJ2-7, the V gene TRBV27; 14 bases are shared with TRBD2. From germline, CDR1 is MNHEY and CDR2 SMNVEV (reference sequence). The J segment lost 2 bases and the V segment lost 4 bases, leaving 4 bases of the junction unmatched. The CDR3 is 16 residues long. The DNA of the CDR3 is TGTGCCAGCAGTTCCCCGACTAGCGGGAGGGCCTACGAGCAGTACTTC. Protein product: CASSSPTSGRAYEQYF.

Only a few counts were recorded for this clonotype. V is TRBV4-3 and J is TRBJ2-3; D not resolved. The CDR3 length is 15 residues. Trimming stripped 1 base from V and 4 bases from J, with 12 bases between. The germline V gene encodes CDR1 LGHNA and CDR2 YSLEER. CDR3 coding DNA: TGCGCCAGCAGCCAAGGAAATATCCTGGCAGATACGCAGTATTTT. Translation: CASSQGNILADTQYF.

This clonotype occurred many times. The genes are TRBV21-1 and TRBJ2-4; the table's D gene call, TRBD2, was not cross checked with the DNA. TRBV21-1 corresponds to a pseudogene. CDR3 size: 18 residues. The CDR3 DNA reads TGTGCCAGCAACCCCGGACTAGCGGGAGGGATAGCCAAAAACATTCAGTACTTC. It specifies CASNPGLAGGIAKNIQYF.

The V gene is TRBV12-3 or TRBV12-4, the J gene TRBJ2-3, with D hard to call. V was pared by 4 bases and J by 4 bases, with 9 bases between. This CDR3 has 13 residues. The CDR3 bases are TGTGCCAGCAGTTATCTAGGCGCAGATACGCAGTATTTT. Translation gives CASSYLGADTQYF.

In its sample, this clonotype was seen a few times. V and J are TRBV12-3 or TRBV12-4 and TRBJ2-1; D call uncertain. V lost 2 bases and J 7 bases, leaving 9 bases between the germline ends. This CDR3 contains 13 residues. The CDR3 DNA is TGTGCCAGCAGTTTACTTGGCCTGAATGAGCAGTTCTTC. Protein product: CASSLLGLNEQFF.

This clonotype appeared many times. As DNA, the CDR3 is TGTGCCAGCAGCAGACGGGGCGGGACAGGGGGAGTAGCTTTCTTT. Translated: CASSRRGGTGGVAFF. The chain joins TRBV3-1 to TRBJ1-1, with TRBD1 matching over 11 bases. Germline loops: CDR1 LGHDT, CDR2 YNNKEL (reference sequence). The CDR3 covers 15 residues. Losses at the gene ends were 5 bases for V and 10 bases for J; bases not matched to a gene: 12.

J is TRBJ2-2 and V is TRBV7-7, with 7 bases matching TRBD2. The J segment lost 2 bases and the V segment lost 7 bases, leaving 4 bases of the junction unmatched. Looked up from germline, CDR1 is SSHAT and CDR2 is FNYEAQ (reference sequence). The CDR3 contains 14 residues. The CDR3 reads CASMAGENTGELFF. The DNA of the CDR3 is TGTGCCAGCATGGCGGGAGAAAACACCGGGGAGCTGTTTTTT.

Only a few counts were recorded for this clonotype. The V gene is TRBV6-1, the J gene TRBJ2-3; D not resolved. The CDR3 is made up of 15 amino acids. Germline V CDR1 and CDR2: MNHNS, SASEGT. V was cut by 1 base and J by 0 bases, with 8 bases left in between. CDR3 coding DNA: TGTGCCAGCAGTGAAGTGAGAGGAAGCACAGATACGCAGTATTTT. This encodes CASSEVRGSTDTQYF.

This chain uses TRBV9 with TRBJ2-2; D is possibly TRBD1 or TRBD2 (6 bases each). Germline V gene sequence: CDR1 SGDLS, CDR2 YYNGEE. The CDR3 contains 16 residues. Trimming removed 3 bases from V and 9 bases from J, with 21 bases in between. The CDR3 sequence: CASSASRDIMVRELFF. The CDR3 coding sequence is TGTGCCAGCAGCGCATCGCGGGACATAATGGTCCGGGAGCTGTTTTTT.

CDR3 in DNA: TGCAGTGCTAGAGATCCCCTTGAGGGCTACGAGCAGTACTTC. This sequence encodes CSARDPLEGYEQYF. The genes are TRBV20-1 and TRBJ2-7, with a possible D match to TRBD2 (5 bases). Trimming pared 0 bases from V and 3 bases from J, leaving 12 bases between. This CDR3 has 14 residues. Germline V gene lookup returns CDR1 DFQATT and CDR2 SNEGSKA (reference sequence).

The sample holds a few counts of this clonotype. The rearrangement joins TRBV6-2 or TRBV6-3 to TRBJ2-7; TRBD2 aligns across 7 bases. Germline V gives CDR1 MNHEY, CDR2 SVGEGT. With 4 bases clipped from V and 6 bases from J, the junction kept 12 bases outside the gene matches. The CDR3 has 15 amino acids. Written as DNA, the CDR3 is TGTGCCAGCAGTTCCTATGGCGGGAGTAAGGGCGAGCAGTACTTC. Translation gives CASSSYGGSKGEQYF.

The sample holds one count of this clonotype. V usage is TRBV3-1 and J usage is TRBJ2-2, with 7 bases fitting TRBD1. This CDR3 spans 17 amino acids. With 4 bases clipped from V and 0 bases from J, the junction kept 8 bases outside the gene matches. In germline, CDR1 is LGHDT, CDR2 YNNKEL (reference sequence). The CDR3 DNA sequence: TGTGCCAGCAGCCCTCGCCGGGACAGCGCGAACACCGGGGAGCTGTTTTTT. This translates into CASSPRRDSANTGELFF.

This chain joins TRBV13 and TRBJ2-7; 7 nucleotides align to TRBD2. V was pared by 5 bases and J by 0 bases, with 19 bases of the junction left unmatched. Looked up from germline, CDR1 is PRHDT and CDR2 is FYEKMQ (reference sequence). The CDR3 is 19 residues long. The CDR3 sequence is CASSTTSRASGLSSYEQYF. CDR3 sequence (DNA): TGTGCCAGCAGCACCACATCTCGAGCTAGCGGCTTGAGCTCCTACGAGCAGTACTTC.

The V gene is TRBV3-1, the J gene TRBJ2-1; D gene ambiguous. This CDR3 has 14 residues. Germline CDR1 reads LGHDT; CDR2 reads YNNKEL (reference sequence). Trimming took off 1 base at V and 4 bases at J, with 8 bases between the two ends. The CDR3 nucleotides read TGTGCCAGCAGCCAAGTGGGCCCATACAATGAGCAGTTCTTC. Protein sequence: CASSQVGPYNEQFF.

This clonotype occurred a few times. The V gene is TRBV5-6, the J gene TRBJ2-7, with 9 bases aligning to TRBD1. Germline V gene sequence: CDR1 SGHDT, CDR2 YYEEEE. Losses at the gene ends were 4 bases for V and 5 bases for J; bases not matched to a gene: 7. The CDR3 has 14 residues. In DNA, the CDR3 is TGTGCCAGCAGCGCCCGGGACAGGGCCCACGAGCAGTACTTC. It encodes CASSARDRAHEQYF.

This clonotype showed up just a few times. This chain joins TRBV15 and TRBJ2-2; perhaps TRBD2 as D (6 bases). Germline loops: CDR1 LNHNV, CDR2 YYDKDF (reference sequence). CDR3 length equals 13 residues. Trimming took off 10 bases at V and 3 bases at J, with 12 bases between the two ends. The CDR3 DNA is TGTGCCATCGACGGGGGATACACCGGGGAGCTGTTTTTT. Translating gives CAIDGGYTGELFF.

This clonotype was detected ten times or more. This chain links TRBV12-3 or TRBV12-4 with TRBJ2-1; 12 bases align to TRBD2. The CDR3 runs 15 residues. V dropped 5 bases and J dropped 7; count of bases not matched to a gene: 6. Here the CDR3 reads CASSPTSGSWNEQFF. The CDR3 DNA is TGTGCCAGCAGTCCGACTAGCGGGAGCTGGAATGAGCAGTTCTTC.

The V and J genes are TRBV4-1 and TRBJ2-7; 10 positions agree with TRBD1. Germline CDR1 is MGHRA and CDR2 is YSYEKL. V was clipped by 5 bases and J by 7 bases; unmatched bases: 11. The CDR3 has 15 amino acids. In DNA, the CDR3 is TGCGCCAGCAGCGTAGCCGGGACAGGGGTAAAAGAGCAGTACTTC. This codes for CASSVAGTGVKEQYF.

The chain has TRBV7-9 and TRBJ2-2; 8 bases agree with TRBD1. Germline V gene data show CDR1 as SEHNR and CDR2 as FQNEAQ (reference sequence). The CDR3 length is 15 residues. Germline trimming cut 5 bases from V and 5 bases from J; bases unmatched to any gene: 7. The DNA for the CDR3 is TGTGCCAGCAGCACCCGGGACAGGAATACCGGGGAGCTGTTTTTT. Protein product: CASSTRDRNTGELFF.

Here the CDR3 reads CASSQGTSGRVGTGELFF. CDR3 coding DNA: TGCGCCAGCAGCCAAGGGACTAGCGGGAGGGTCGGTACCGGGGAGCTGTTTTTT. The chain carries TRBV4-3 and TRBJ2-2, with 15 bases lining up with TRBD2. V shed 1 base and J 5 bases; nucleotides not matched to a gene: 5. CDR3 length: 18 amino acids. Germline V lookup: CDR1 LGHNA, CDR2 YSLEER.

Concerning this clonotype itself: One end of the junction is discordant with germline, which a read error may explain. The chain links TRBV7-9 to TRBJ2-7; TRBD1 aligns across 8 bases. The CDR3 runs 15 residues. Germline CDR1 reads SEHNR; CDR2 reads FQNEAQ (reference sequence). The DNA of the CDR3 is TGTGCCAGCAGCTTAGCGACAGGGGTAGGCTACGAGCGGTACTTC. Protein: CASSLATGVGYERYF.

In its sample, this clonotype was seen a few times. The chain uses TRBV30 and TRBJ2-3; D is uncertain. This CDR3 is 12 amino acids long. Per the germline V gene, CDR1 is GTSNPN and CDR2 is SVGIG (reference sequence). V was pared by 2 bases and J by 9 bases, with 12 bases between. This CDR3 reads CAWSSSANTQYF. As DNA, the CDR3 is TGTGCCTGGAGTTCCTCAGCGAACACGCAGTATTTT.

This clonotype was seen only a few times. The rearrangement joins TRBV20-1 to TRBJ2-1; TRBD2 might be the D (6 bases). V was clipped by 6 bases and J by 4 bases, with 22 bases between them. Looked up from germline, CDR1 is DFQATT and CDR2 is SNEGSKA (reference sequence). The CDR3 is 16 amino acids. The CDR3 sequence: CSALRQGLATYNEQFF. The CDR3 DNA reads TGCAGTGCCCTGAGACAAGGGCTAGCGACGTACAATGAGCAGTTCTTC.

The chain recombines TRBV18 with TRBJ2-7; D tentatively reads TRBD1 or TRBD2 (5 bases each). The CDR3 spans 22 residues. V lost 2 bases and J lost 1, with 33 bases in between. Germline V gene sequence: CDR1 KGHSH, CDR2 LQKENI. CDR3: CASSPNWGSAVLGHRTSYEQYF. Written as DNA, the CDR3 is TGTGCCAGCTCACCAAATTGGGGGTCAGCGGTCCTGGGGCACCGAACTTCCTACGAGCAGTACTTC.

The chain carries TRBV7-6 and TRBJ1-1, with TRBD1 identical over 8 bases. V lost 4 bases and J lost 10; bases outside the gene matches: 11. The CDR3 has 14 residues. In germline, CDR1 is SGHVS, CDR2 FNYEAQ. The CDR3 DNA reads as TGTGCCAGCAGCTACAGGGGGGGGGTAAGGGTAGCTTTCTTT. The encoded protein is CASSYRGGVRVAFF.